What follows are 32 T cell receptor beta chains derived from one specimen sequenced in a study of T cell changes during pregnancy in multiple sclerosis. Sequencing used immunoSEQ multiplex PCR; TCRdb keeps in-frame clones, though not all of them. The sample contains tens of thousands of clones, about 91% of which appear only once. Sample: CD8+ T cells from peripheral blood mononuclear cells, taken before pregnancy. Every receptor here comes from a female donor with multiple sclerosis, enrolled in a pregnancy study.

This chain links TRBV5-1 with TRBJ2-7; tentative D call: TRBD1 (6 bases). CDR1 and CDR2 (germline): SGHRS, YFSETQ. The CDR3 covers 14 residues. Trimming left V 5 bases short and J 0 bases short, with 12 bases between. The CDR3 region is CASRTWTASYEQYF. The DNA of the CDR3 is TGCGCCAGCAGGACCTGGACAGCCTCCTACGAGCAGTACTTC.

This clone was observed a single time. The chain couples TRBV5-6 to TRBJ2-2, with D hard to call. This CDR3 spans 16 amino acids. Germline V gives CDR1 SGHDT, CDR2 YYEEEE. The ends were cut back, 1 base at V and 1 base at J, with 11 bases in the middle. The DNA for the CDR3 is TGTGCCAGCAGCTTGTCGTACGGTGGGAACACCGGGGAGCTGTTTTTT. It codes for CASSLSYGGNTGELFF.

The rearrangement uses TRBV2 and TRBJ1-3; weak D call: TRBD1 (6 bases). The CDR3 contains 14 residues. From germline, CDR1 is SNHLY and CDR2 FYNNEI. Trimming removed 6 bases from V and 3 bases from J, with 12 bases in between. CDR3 sequence reads: CASREDSLGNTIYF. The CDR3, as DNA: TGTGCCAGCAGAGAGGACAGCCTTGGAAACACCATATATTTT.

The chain couples TRBV6-1 to TRBJ2-7, with D possibly TRBD2 on 5 matching bases. V lost 3 bases and J lost 6, with 15 bases in between. This CDR3 is built from 14 residues. Germline V gene data show CDR1 as MNHNS and CDR2 as SASEGT. The CDR3 DNA reads TGTGCCAGCAGTGAGTGGTCCGCAGCGGTCGAGCAGTACTTC. This codes for CASSEWSAAVEQYF.

The V gene is TRBV10-1, the J gene TRBJ2-5; no firm D call. Trimming removed 0 bases at V and 1 base at J, with 6 bases between. There are 14 residues in the CDR3. Germline lookup yields CDR1 WNHNN and CDR2 SYGVQD (reference sequence). DNA for the CDR3: TGCGCCAGCAGTGAGTCGGAGTTCCAAGAGACCCAGTACTTC. It codes for CASSESEFQETQYF.

The chain links TRBV6-5 to TRBJ1-1, with 11 bases identical to TRBD1. V lost 5 bases, J lost 5 bases, and 4 bases stayed unmatched. CDR1 and CDR2 (germline): MNHEY, SVGAGI. This CDR3 is built from 14 residues. Here the CDR3 reads CASSPGTGGTEAFF. Here the CDR3 DNA reads TGTGCCAGCAGTCCCGGGACAGGGGGGACTGAAGCTTTCTTT.

The chain couples TRBV6-5 to TRBJ2-3; 14 bases map to TRBD2. Per the germline V gene, CDR1 is MNHEY and CDR2 is SVGAGI. V lost 7 bases and J lost 4; bases outside the gene matches: 4. This CDR3 comprises 15 residues. CDR3 in DNA: TGTGCCAGCACCGGGGGACTAGCGGGGGCAGATACGCAGTATTTT. It encodes CASTGGLAGADTQYF.

Only one count was recorded for this clone. This chain connects TRBV5-5 to TRBJ2-7; 8 bases match TRBD2. CDR3 length: 16 residues. Germline trimming cut 4 bases from V and 7 bases from J; bases unmatched to any gene: 16. Per germline, CDR1 SGHKS and CDR2 YYEKEE (reference sequence). This CDR3 is CASSHAGGLPDSEQYF. In nucleotides, the CDR3 is TGTGCCAGCAGCCATGCGGGGGGCTTGCCAGATAGTGAGCAGTACTTC. Full variable domain (remainder filled in from reference TRBV5-5 and TRBJ2-7): DAGVTQSPTHLIKTRGQQVTLRCSPISGHKSVSWYQQVLGQGPQFIFQYYEKEERGRGNFPDRFSARQFPNYSSELNVNALLLGDSALYLCASSHAGGLPDSEQYFGPGTRLTVT.

The CDR3 region is CATGTGGHEQFF. In DNA, the CDR3 is TGTGCCACCGGGACAGGGGGCCATGAGCAGTTCTTC. The chain joins TRBV9 to TRBJ2-1, with 12 bases fitting TRBD1. Germline CDR1 SGDLS, CDR2 YYNGEE. The CDR3 extends over 12 amino acids. Unmatched junction bases numbered 3, after V lost 9 bases and J lost 8 bases.

The J gene is TRBJ2-1, the V gene TRBV5-4; D perhaps matches TRBD2 (5 bases). CDR1 and CDR2 from the germline V gene are SGHNT and YYREEE (reference sequence). CDR3 length: 12 residues. The germline V and J ends were trimmed by 3 bases and 7 bases, with 8 bases remaining between them. The CDR3 DNA sequence: TGTGCCAGCAGCTGGACGGGGAATGAGCAGTTCTTC. Translated: CASSWTGNEQFF.

The V call is TRBV10-3, the J call TRBJ2-5; D is possibly TRBD1 (6 bases). V was pared by 6 bases and J by 2 bases, with 16 bases between. Per germline, CDR1 ENHRY and CDR2 SYGVKD. There are 15 residues in the CDR3. The CDR3 here is CAIRTQSQGQETQYF. The CDR3, as DNA: TGTGCCATCAGAACCCAGAGTCAGGGGCAAGAGACCCAGTACTTC.

This chain links TRBV4-2 with TRBJ1-2; 10 bases fit TRBD1. The CDR3 is 14 amino acids. Germline V gives CDR1 LGHNA, CDR2 YNFKEQ. The ends lost 1 base at V and 8 bases at J; junction bases unmatched: 4. The CDR3 nucleotides read TGTGCCAGCAGCCAAGGACAGGGGGCGGAAGGCTACACCTTC. It specifies CASSQGQGAEGYTF.

The genes are TRBV9 and TRBJ2-5; 8 nucleotides match TRBD2. Germline CDR1 reads SGDLS; CDR2 reads YYNGEE. CDR3 length: 17 amino acids. With 3 bases clipped from V and 7 bases from J, the junction kept 17 bases outside the gene matches. The CDR3 region is CASSGGRGDSRLATQYF. Written as DNA, the CDR3 is TGTGCCAGCAGCGGGGGGCGGGGGGACTCAAGACTGGCGACCCAGTACTTC.

The chain uses TRBV5-4 and TRBJ2-3, with a weak D call TRBD1 (5 bases). Germline CDR1 reads SGHNT; CDR2 reads YYREEE (reference sequence). This CDR3 region has 14 residues. Trimming left V 3 bases short and J 2 bases short, with 10 bases between. CDR3 region: CASSSQGATDTQYF. CDR3 sequence (DNA): TGTGCCAGCAGCTCGCAAGGGGCCACAGATACGCAGTATTTT. The whole variable domain, filled in from reference TRBV5-4 and TRBJ2-3, reads ETGVTQSPTHLIKTRGQQVTLRCSSQSGHNTVSWYQQALGQGPQFIFQYYREEENGRGNFPPRFSGLQFPNYSSELNVNALELDDSALYLCASSSQGATDTQYFGPGTRLTVL.

J is TRBJ1-1 and V is TRBV5-6, with D perhaps TRBD1 (5 bases). The germline V gene encodes CDR1 SGHDT and CDR2 YYEEEE. With 7 bases removed from V and 5 bases from J, the gap between germline ends came to 21 bases. The CDR3 spans 15 residues. CDR3 amino acids: CASLTPRDGETEAFF. The CDR3 DNA reads as TGTGCCAGCCTTACCCCGCGGGACGGGGAAACTGAAGCTTTCTTT.

The chain employs TRBV2 and TRBJ2-7, with D uncertain. This CDR3 comprises 15 residues. Germline values: CDR1 SNHLY, CDR2 FYNNEI. The V end was cut by 5 bases, the J end by 2 bases, with 16 bases between. The CDR3 nucleotides are TGTGCCAGCAGTCTCTATTTCAGAGAGGCCTACGAGCAGTACTTC. It encodes CASSLYFREAYEQYF.

The chain carries TRBV4-1 and TRBJ2-5, with D uncertain. This CDR3 spans 14 amino acids. Germline V gene lookup returns CDR1 MGHRA and CDR2 YSYEKL. Trimming pared 4 bases from V and 4 bases from J, leaving 13 bases between. The CDR3 protein is CASSPLASGETQYF. CDR3 in DNA: TGCGCCAGCAGCCCCCTCGCGTCTGGAGAGACCCAGTACTTC.

The chain carries TRBV7-9 and TRBJ2-7, with 8 bases identical to TRBD1. The trim removed 1 base at V and 4 bases at J, leaving 6 bases unmatched. Germline V CDR1 and CDR2: SEHNR, FQNEAQ (reference sequence). This CDR3 spans 15 amino acids. This CDR3 reads CASSLGDRGGYEQYF. The CDR3 DNA reads as TGTGCCAGCAGCTTAGGCGACAGGGGTGGGTACGAGCAGTACTTC.

This chain joins TRBV5-4 and TRBJ2-7, with D perhaps TRBD1 (6 bases). The CDR3 has 15 residues. Germline V gives CDR1 SGHNT, CDR2 YYREEE (reference sequence). Between the trimmed V and J ends, which lost 4 bases and 1 base, there was a span of 15 bases. The DNA for the CDR3 is TGTGCCAGCAGCACAGAGCAGGGGAGATCCTACGAGCAGTACTTC. Translating gives CASSTEQGRSYEQYF.

This chain joins TRBV30 and TRBJ2-1; D might be TRBD2 (5 bases). The CDR3 is 16 amino acids. From germline, CDR1 is GTSNPN and CDR2 SVGIG (reference sequence). The germline V and J ends were trimmed by 2 bases and 6 bases, with 20 bases remaining between them. In nucleotides, the CDR3 is TGTGCCTGGAGTATTATACCCCTCCTAGGACTCAATGAGCAGTTCTTC. This sequence encodes CAWSIIPLLGLNEQFF.

V is TRBV7-3 and J is TRBJ2-5, with D possibly being TRBD2 (5 bases). The CDR3 is 13 residues long. Germline CDR1 and CDR2: SGHTA and FQGTGA. The germline V and J ends were trimmed by 2 bases and 5 bases, with 9 bases remaining between them. This CDR3 is CASSLRVAETQYF. The CDR3 bases are TGTGCCAGCAGCTTACGGGTAGCGGAGACCCAGTACTTC.

The chain uses TRBV5-6 and TRBJ1-5; no reliable D call. This CDR3 is 14 amino acids long. V was cut by 4 bases and J by 1 base, with 9 bases left in between. CDR1 and CDR2 from the germline V gene are SGHDT and YYEEEE. The CDR3 coding sequence is TGTGCCAGCAGCGACGGGATGAGCAATCAGCCCCAGCATTTT. This translates into CASSDGMSNQPQHF.

This clone was counted a single time. CDR3 sequence reads: CASSERGFSGGIYEQYF. The CDR3 DNA sequence: TGTGCCAGCAGTGAAAGGGGGTTTTCGGGAGGGATCTACGAGCAGTACTTC. The chain joins TRBV6-1 to TRBJ2-7; 8 bases match TRBD2. V lost 2 bases to trimming and J lost 3 bases; unmatched junction nucleotides: 12. The germline V gene encodes CDR1 MNHNS and CDR2 SASEGT. The CDR3 is made up of 17 amino acids.

This clone appeared once. J is TRBJ2-7 and V is TRBV6-1, with 8 bases fitting TRBD1. Trimming removed 10 bases from V and 11 bases from J; junction bases left unmatched: 10. Germline V lookup: CDR1 MNHNS, CDR2 SASEGT. This CDR3 region has 11 residues. CDR3 in DNA: TGTGCCATTTACACAGGGGGACCAGAGTACTTC. Its protein product is CAIYTGGPEYF.

J is TRBJ2-5 and V is TRBV10-3; D might be TRBD2 (7 bases). Germline V lookup: CDR1 ENHRY, CDR2 SYGVKD. V lost 6 bases, J lost 5 bases, and 16 bases lay in between. The CDR3 consists of 14 residues. The CDR3 DNA sequence: TGTGCCATCAGAGCGGCAGGGGAGGGCGAGACCCAGTACTTC. It is translated as CAIRAAGEGETQYF.

The V gene is TRBV27, the J gene TRBJ2-3; TRBD1 might be the D (6 bases). The CDR3 is made up of 16 amino acids. The V and J ends lost 0 bases and 3 bases respectively, with 13 bases between them. In germline, CDR1 is MNHEY, CDR2 SMNVEV (reference sequence). CDR3 nucleotide sequence: TGTGCCAGCAGTTTATCGGGCCAGGGGATGACAGATACGCAGTATTTT. This encodes CASSLSGQGMTDTQYF.

The CDR3 DNA is TGTGCCAGCTCACCACAGCGCTTTGCTAACTATGGCTACACCTTC. Protein sequence: CASSPQRFANYGYTF. The rearrangement joins TRBV18 to TRBJ1-2, with D unresolved. V lost 1 base to trimming and J lost 0 bases, with 9 bases between them. Germline CDR1 and CDR2: KGHSH and LQKENI. The CDR3 extends over 15 amino acids.

J is TRBJ2-2 and V is TRBV5-6; D remains unclear. Germline V gene lookup returns CDR1 SGHDT and CDR2 YYEEEE. The CDR3 has 14 residues. The germline V and J ends were trimmed by 1 base and 1 base, with 5 bases remaining between them. The CDR3 loop is CASSLSQNTGELFF. The CDR3 DNA follows: TGTGCCAGCAGCTTGTCACAGAACACCGGGGAGCTGTTTTTT.

V usage is TRBV6-4 and J usage is TRBJ2-3; a possible D gene is TRBD2 (5 bases). Germline CDR1 reads MRHNA; CDR2 reads SNTAGT. V was shortened by 8 bases and J by 3 bases, with 27 bases between the two germline ends. The CDR3 consists of 18 residues. DNA of the CDR3: TGTGCCAGCTCGGACTCGAATTATGAGTGGGGAAATACAGATACGCAGTATTTT. Translating gives CASSDSNYEWGNTDTQYF.

J is TRBJ2-2 and V is TRBV5-1; D perhaps matches TRBD2 (5 bases). The germline CDR1 and CDR2 sequences are SGHRS and YFSETQ. The CDR3 is 14 residues long. The ends were cut back, 0 bases at V and 5 bases at J, with 8 bases in the middle. The CDR3 sequence: CASSLDGGTGELFF. In DNA form, the CDR3 reads TGCGCCAGCAGCTTGGACGGAGGAACCGGGGAGCTGTTTTTT.

The chain recombines TRBV6-5 with TRBJ2-3; TRBD2 matches 10 bases. This CDR3 spans 15 amino acids. The trim removed 2 bases at V and 4 bases at J, leaving 3 bases unmatched. Germline V gene lookup returns CDR1 MNHEY and CDR2 SVGAGI. The CDR3 coding sequence is TGTGCCAGCAGTTACGAGCGGGGGGGGTCAGATACGCAGTATTTT. Its translation: CASSYERGGSDTQYF.

Here the CDR3 reads CASGFGAGGLFDEQFF. As DNA, the CDR3 is TGTGCTAGTGGTTTTGGAGCGGGGGGTCTCTTTGATGAGCAGTTCTTC. J is TRBJ2-1 and V is TRBV12-5; TRBD2 matches at 9 bases. This CDR3 is built from 16 residues. Losses at the gene ends were 3 bases for V and 8 bases for J; bases not matched to a gene: 11. Per germline, CDR1 LGHNT and CDR2 FRNRAP.